Below are 10 T cell receptor beta chains sequenced from a single sample in a study of response to subunit inactivated influenza vaccine. TCRdb passed the RT-PCR reads through MiXCR, listing each CDR3 protein once. The sample has around 570,000 distinct CDR3 sequences, around 10% seen once; the top ten hold 8% to 13%. This same sample was also taken into another study, of T cells expressing NK-cell markers. That investigation notes: cDNA encoding TCR beta was synthesized via 5'RACE template switching incorporating UMIs.

Sample: PBMCs from blood, taken on the day of vaccination. The receptors were gathered from a middle-aged man who received an inactivated influenza vaccine.

There are a few counts of this clonotype. This chain connects TRBV2 to TRBJ2-7; 7 positions agree with TRBD1. V dropped 3 bases and J dropped 5; count of bases not matched to a gene: 10. The CDR3 is 15 residues long. Germline assignment: CDR1 SNHLY and CDR2 FYNNEI. The DNA of the CDR3 is TGTGCCAGCAGTGACGTTGGCAGGGGGATAAACGAGCAGTACTTC. It is translated as CASSDVGRGINEQYF.

This clonotype was recorded at least ten times. V is TRBV4-1 and J is TRBJ2-7, with TRBD1 matching 9 bases. V was pared by 0 bases and J by 4 bases, with 4 bases of the junction left unmatched. The CDR3 loop spans 15 amino acids. Germline V gene sequence: CDR1 MGHRA, CDR2 YSYEKL. The CDR3 bases are TGCGCCAGCAGCCAAGACAACAGGGGGCTATACGAGCAGTACTTC. This gives the protein CASSQDNRGLYEQYF.

This clonotype was detected ten times or more. The V gene is TRBV15, the J gene TRBJ2-1; D is unresolved. The CDR3 totals 13 residues. The V gene lost 2 bases and the J gene lost 12 bases, with 14 bases spanning the gap. Germline V gene data show CDR1 as LNHNV and CDR2 as YYDKDF (reference sequence). The CDR3 coding sequence is TGTGCCACCAGCAGATCCCCTGGAGACGCGCAGTTCTTC. It translates to CATSRSPGDAQFF.

This clonotype was seen once. The rearrangement uses TRBV25-1 and TRBJ2-5; perhaps TRBD2 as D (6 bases). Trimming took off 3 bases at V and 2 bases at J, with 10 bases between the two ends. This CDR3 has 14 residues. Germline V gene data show CDR1 as MGHDK and CDR2 as SYGVNS. CDR3 in amino acids: CASSDRGRQETQYF. In DNA form, the CDR3 reads TGTGCCAGCAGTGATCGGGGGAGACAAGAGACCCAGTACTTC.

The sample holds a few counts of this clonotype. The chain links TRBV29-1 to TRBJ2-5; no clear D. V was pared by 3 bases and J by 2 bases, with 10 bases between. CDR3 length: 13 residues. The germline V gene encodes CDR1 SQVTM and CDR2 ANQGSEA. CDR3 coding DNA: TGCAGCGTTGATGGGCAGTTACAAGAGACCCAGTACTTC. This encodes CSVDGQLQETQYF.

The genes are TRBV12-3 or TRBV12-4 and TRBJ1-3, with a possible D match to TRBD1 (6 bases). CDR3 length equals 14 residues. V gave up 5 bases and J gave up 4 bases, with 12 bases separating them. The DNA of the CDR3 is TGTGCCAGCAGTCCCACAGGGCTGGGAAACACCATATATTTT. Translated: CASSPTGLGNTIYF.

This clonotype was observed a handful of times. The chain uses TRBV3-1 and TRBJ2-7, with 9 bases lining up with TRBD2. The CDR3 consists of 18 residues. CDR1 and CDR2 (germline): LGHDT, YNNKEL (reference sequence). J gave up 2 bases and V 4 bases, and 15 bases lay outside the gene matches. The CDR3 nucleotides read TGTGCCAGCAGCCCCTCCCCTATTAGACGCGGGAGGGCCTACGAGCAGTACTTC. It is translated as CASSPSPIRRGRAYEQYF.

This clonotype occurred once. The junction departs from the called germline gene at one end, perhaps through a read error. The rearrangement links TRBV7-2 to TRBJ2-5; unclear D gene. CDR3 length: 14 amino acids. The germline V gene encodes CDR1 SGHTA and CDR2 FQGNSA. In DNA form, the CDR3 reads TGTGCCAGCAGCTTATATTGGACGGTGGAGACCCAGTACTTT. Residues: CASSLYWTVETQYF.

This clonotype was seen more than once but under ten times. The chain employs TRBV7-9 and TRBJ2-7; a possible D gene is TRBD2 (5 bases). Germline CDR1 is SEHNR and CDR2 is FQNEAQ (reference sequence). The CDR3 loop spans 14 amino acids. V lost 2 bases, J lost 0 bases, and 8 bases lay in between. The CDR3 DNA follows: TGTGCCAGCAGCTTACTTACTAGCTCCTACGAGCAGTACTTC. Protein sequence: CASSLLTSSYEQYF.

V and J are TRBV5-1 and TRBJ1-1; TRBD1 is a possible D gene (6 bases). The V end was cut by 3 bases, the J end by 2 bases, with 11 bases between. The CDR3 is made up of 14 amino acids. The germline V gene encodes CDR1 SGHRS and CDR2 YFSETQ. CDR3 in amino acids: CASSSRTANTEAFF. Written as DNA, the CDR3 is TGCGCCAGCAGCTCGAGGACAGCCAACACTGAAGCTTTCTTT.